This is a list of T cell receptor beta chains from one sample in a study of OX40 agonist ivuxolimab in advanced cancers. The assay was immunoSEQ multiplex PCR, and TCRdb's table has in-frame clones only and misses some. The top ten clones hold 0.7% to 1% of a sample with roughly 65,000 clones, about 86% of them seen once. The sequencing used CD4+ or CD8+ T cells sorted from blood, collected in a trial of the OX40 agonist ivuxolimab. The receptors were gathered from an adult with an advanced solid tumor such as melanoma, head and neck, liver or kidney cancer. Both conserved end residues are part of each CDR3. D genes are given only for firm matches.

J,V,D,CDR3
TRBJ2-7,TRBV2,TRBD1,CASRGGQGAMQYF
TRBJ2-7,TRBV5-1,TRBD2,CASSLALRGGTEGQYF
TRBJ2-5,TRBV29-1,NA,CSVVGGETQYF
TRBJ1-4,TRBV5-8,NA,CASSLVVGGKLFF
TRBJ1-2,TRBV2,NA,CASSGDRPSEGYTF
TRBJ2-5,TRBV30,NA,CAWTKLRKGAGETQYF
TRBJ2-3,TRBV4-2,NA,CASSHWGETQYF
TRBJ2-7,TRBV7-2,TRBD1,CASSNRDSYEQYF
TRBJ2-1,TRBV5-1,TRBD2,CASSLGERDHLGSYNEQFF
TRBJ1-1,TRBV5-1,TRBD1,CASSLAGTGTEAFF
TRBJ1-1,TRBV14,NA,CASSQLGGGSMNTEAFF
TRBJ1-1,TRBV6-5,NA,CASSSLSGGGHTEAFF
TRBJ2-2,TRBV5-4,TRBD1,CASSSRDRGAGELFF